Presented here are 10 T cell receptor beta chains from one specimen sequenced in a study of blood T cell repertoires in COVID-19. Assay: immunoSEQ multiplex PCR; the TCRdb copy retains only in-frame clones and omits some. The table lists under 60,000 clones, nearly 90% of them singletons. The sample taken for sequencing was peripheral blood. Source of these receptors: a man between 60 and 75 years old with acute or convalescent COVID-19.

The chain joins TRBV5-6 to TRBJ2-5; weak D call: TRBD2 (6 bases). Per germline, CDR1 SGHDT and CDR2 YYEEEE. This CDR3 is built from 13 residues. V was trimmed by 0 bases and J by 8 bases, leaving 11 bases between them. DNA of the CDR3: TGTGCCAGCAGCTTGGCAACGGGGGTTACCCAGTACTTC. It translates to CASSLATGVTQYF.

This sequence joins TRBV7-9 and TRBJ1-5; the D is unclear. Trimming removed 6 bases from V and 6 bases from J, with 12 bases in between. The germline V gene encodes CDR1 SEHNR and CDR2 FQNEAQ (reference sequence). This CDR3 region has 13 residues. Here the CDR3 reads CASSYEGGQPQHF. The CDR3 coding sequence is TGTGCCAGCAGTTACGAGGGTGGTCAGCCCCAGCATTTT.

The J gene is TRBJ2-7, the V gene TRBV7-9, with TRBD2 as a possible D gene (5 bases). This CDR3 comprises 16 residues. CDR1 SEHNR and CDR2 FQNEAQ come from the germline V gene (reference sequence). Deletions cut 5 bases from V and 2 bases from J, with 19 bases between. As DNA, the CDR3 is TGTGCCAGCAGCCCCCCGGGGAGCATTCCGACCTACGAGCAGTACTTC. Its protein is CASSPPGSIPTYEQYF. The variable domain in full, completed from reference TRBV7-9 and TRBJ2-7, reads DTGVSQNPRHKITKRGQNVTFRCDPISEHNRLYWYRQTLGQGPEFLTYFQNEAQLEKSRLLSDRFSAERPKGSFSTLEIQRTEQGDSAMYLCASSPPGSIPTYEQYFGPGTRLTVT.

V is TRBV5-1 and J is TRBJ2-3, with D unresolved. The CDR3 is 16 residues long. Germline V gives CDR1 SGHRS, CDR2 YFSETQ. The germline V and J ends were trimmed by 0 bases and 0 bases, with 11 bases remaining between them. CDR3 residues: CASSLAFGSSTDTQYF. CDR3 sequence (DNA): TGCGCCAGCAGCTTGGCGTTCGGTTCTAGCACAGATACGCAGTATTTT.

The chain links TRBV5-1 to TRBJ1-4; TRBD1 aligns across 11 bases. V dropped 5 bases and J dropped 8; count of bases not matched to a gene: 8. This CDR3 has 15 amino acids. Germline CDR1 reads SGHRS; CDR2 reads YFSETQ. The CDR3 loop reads CASRPSGTGGEKLFF. CDR3 bases: TGCGCCAGCAGGCCCTCCGGGACAGGGGGAGAAAAACTGTTTTTT.

This clone was detected once. This rearrangement joins TRBV3-1 (or the pseudogene TRBV3-2) to TRBJ2-7; D ambiguous. Germline assignment: CDR1 LGHDT and CDR2 YNNKEL (reference sequence). V gave up 2 bases and J gave up 2 bases, with 4 bases separating them. The CDR3 consists of 12 residues. The CDR3 coding sequence is TGTGCCAGCAGCCAATTAACCTACGAGCAGTACTTC. Its protein is CASSQLTYEQYF.

This chain joins TRBV10-3 and TRBJ2-3, with D perhaps matching TRBD2 (5 bases). Trimming pared 2 bases from V and 1 base from J, leaving 10 bases between. Germline values: CDR1 ENHRY, CDR2 SYGVKD. This CDR3 has 15 amino acids. As DNA, the CDR3 is TGTGCCATCAGTGAGGCGGGCGGTCGCACAGATACGCAGTATTTT. This encodes CAISEAGGRTDTQYF.

In this sample, this clone turned up a few times. The chain carries TRBV3-1 (or the pseudogene TRBV3-2) and TRBJ1-5; D not resolved. Trimming shortened V by 0 bases and J by 0 bases, and 6 bases separated the two germline ends. CDR1 is LGHDT and CDR2 is YNNKEL in the germline V gene (reference sequence). The CDR3 length is 15 residues. The CDR3 bases are TGTGCCAGCAGCCAAGACCTGTATAGCAATCAGCCCCAGCATTTT. Its protein is CASSQDLYSNQPQHF.

The V and J genes are TRBV9 and TRBJ2-1; 9 positions match TRBD2. After removal of 1 base from V and 7 bases from J, the junction contained 6 bases not matched to a gene. Germline V gene data show CDR1 as SGDLS and CDR2 as YYNGEE. This CDR3 region has 15 residues. CDR3 protein: CASSVSGGRMNEQFF. DNA of the CDR3: TGTGCCAGCAGCGTAAGCGGGGGGAGGATGAATGAGCAGTTCTTC.

The chain carries TRBV19 and TRBJ1-3, with 8 bases aligning to TRBD1. Unmatched junction bases numbered 9, after V lost 6 bases and J lost 2 bases. The CDR3 is 16 residues long. Looked up from germline, CDR1 is LNHDA and CDR2 is SQIVND (reference sequence). CDR3 sequence (DNA): TGTGCCAGTAGATCCGCAGGGGGCCGGGCTGGAAACACCATATATTTT. It specifies CASRSAGGRAGNTIYF.